These T cell receptor beta chains were read from a single sample in a study of T cell repertoires in cytomegalovirus infection. TCRdb independently ran MiXCR on the reads; one entry per CDR3 protein. This sample has some 220,000 distinct CDR3 sequences, with 6.5% found just once. Specimen: PBMCs. All receptors derive from a human donor in good health (CMV status not recorded). Some clones in this sample may be carry-over from other donors' samples. Each CDR3 is given with its conserved first and last residue. A D gene is named only where the DNA matches it firmly. Some rows mark clone size as missing; the rest say once, few, many or name a class of expanded clone.

size	V	D	J	CDR3	DNA
NA	TRBV4-1	NA	TRBJ1-2	CASSQSQSGRYGYTF	TGCGCCAGCAGCCAATCCCAATCAGGACGGTATGGCTACACCTTC
many	TRBV14	NA	TRBJ2-7	CASSQTAKQYF	TGTGCCAGCAGCCAAACAGCCAAGCAGTACTTC
many	TRBV7-2	NA	TRBJ2-2	CASSLGLLSGELFF	TGTGCCAGCAGCTTAGGCCTTCTTTCCGGGGAGCTGTTTTTT
NA	TRBV12-3/TRBV12-4	NA	TRBJ1-1	CATNRDTNTEAFF	TGTGCCACTAACCGGGACACGAACACTGAAGCTTTCTTT
NA	TRBV6-5	TRBD1	TRBJ1-2	CASSPDREHGYTF	TGTGCCAGCAGTCCGGACAGGGAACATGGCTACACCTTC
many	TRBV7-9	NA	TRBJ1-1	CASSLLGDTEAFF	TGTGCCAGCAGCTTACTGGGGGACACTGAAGCTTTCTTT
NA	TRBV20-1	NA	TRBJ1-1	CSARRSGDTEAFF	TGCAGTGCACGGAGATCAGGGGACACTGAAGCTTTCTTT
many	TRBV25-1	NA	TRBJ2-1	CASSEFPTGQRVVNEQFF	TGTGCCAGCAGTGAATTCCCCACAGGCCAGCGGGTGGTCAATGAGCAGTTCTTC
many	TRBV28	NA	TRBJ2-7	CASSFGQYYEQYF	TGTGCCAGCAGTTTTGGACAGTACTACGAGCAGTACTTC
many	TRBV9	NA	TRBJ2-2	CASSVSTGELFF	TGTGCCAGCAGCGTTAGCACCGGGGAGCTGTTTTTT
many	TRBV7-2	NA	TRBJ2-3	CASSPRQADTQYF	TGTGCCAGCAGCCCCCGACAGGCCGATACGCAGTATTTT
many	TRBV7-2	NA	TRBJ1-5	CASSRRDSNQPQHF	TGTGCCAGCAGCCGTCGGGATAGCAATCAGCCCCAGCATTTT
many	TRBV6-2/TRBV6-3	NA	TRBJ2-1	CASRTEGPGARHNEQFF	TGTGCCAGCAGAACGGAGGGTCCGGGGGCCCGACACAATGAGCAGTTCTTC
many	TRBV20-1	NA	TRBJ1-5	CSATGTHHGRGRPQHF	TGCAGTGCTACAGGAACCCACCACGGCCGGGGGAGGCCCCAGCATTTT
NA	TRBV12-3/TRBV12-4	NA	TRBJ2-1	CVSSLTGNEQFF	TGTGTCAGCAGTTTGACTGGCAATGAGCAGTTCTTC
many	TRBV23-1	NA	TRBJ1-1	CASSQSEAEWRYTEAFF	TGCGCCAGCAGTCAATCCGAGGCAGAATGGAGGTACACTGAAGCTTTCTTT
few	TRBV4-3	TRBD1	TRBJ1-2	CASSQDLVRGRDYGYTF	TGCGCCAGCAGCCAAGATCTTGTGAGGGGGCGCGACTATGGCTACACCTTC
many	TRBV7-2	TRBD2	TRBJ2-1	CASRVGIAGGYNEQFF	TGTGCCAGCAGGGTAGGGATAGCGGGGGGATACAATGAGCAGTTCTTC
many	TRBV20-1	NA	TRBJ1-1	CSASLGNYYTEAFF	TGCAGTGCTAGTTTAGGGAACTATTACACTGAAGCTTTCTTT
NA	TRBV13	TRBD1	TRBJ2-7	CASSGGTGEIYEQYF	TGTGCCAGCAGCGGGGGGACAGGGGAGATCTACGAGCAGTACTTC
many	TRBV7-2	TRBD2	TRBJ2-7	CASSSVGASGGGATGFEQYF	TGTGCCAGCAGCTCGGTAGGCGCGTCGGGCGGGGGGGCGACGGGGTTCGAGCAGTACTTC
many	TRBV7-2	TRBD2	TRBJ2-7	CASSLRAGGSGYEQYF	TGTGCCAGCAGCTTAAGAGCGGGGGGTTCCGGCTACGAGCAGTACTTC